The 12 T cell receptor beta chains reported below all come from one sample, sequenced in a study of response to subunit inactivated influenza vaccine. TCRdb re-called the RT-PCR reads with MiXCR, one entry per CDR3 protein. The top ten hold roughly 11% of the sample, which has hundreds of thousands of distinct CDR3 sequences, approximately 18% seen once. This material consisted of PBMCs from blood, taken more than 4 days after vaccination. These receptors all stem from a middle-aged man who received an inactivated influenza vaccine.

V is TRBV12-3 or TRBV12-4 and J is TRBJ1-2; the D gene is possibly TRBD1 (6 bases). Trimming shortened V by 5 bases and J by 8 bases, and 12 bases separated the two germline ends. The CDR3 spans 12 residues. The chain's CDR3 is CASSLGAGGYTF. The DNA of the CDR3 is TGTGCCAGCAGTCTGGGGGCTGGGGGCTACACCTTC.

This clonotype appeared many times. The chain couples TRBV2 to TRBJ2-7; TRBD1 matches 7 bases. Germline loops: CDR1 SNHLY, CDR2 FYNNEI. CDR3 length: 16 residues. Trimming at V came to 4 bases and at J to 2 bases, leaving 11 bases not matched to a gene. The CDR3 nucleotides read TGTGCCAGCAGTGGACCCGGGACAGTACCCCCCTACGAGCAGTACTTC. Its translation: CASSGPGTVPPYEQYF. The full variable domain, in which reference TRBV2 and TRBJ2-7 provide the parts outside the CDR3, is EPEVTQTPSHQVTQMGQEVILRCVPISNHLYFYWYRQILGQKVEFLVSFYNNEISEKSEIFDDQFSVERPDGSNFTLKIRSTKLEDSAMYFCASSGPGTVPPYEQYFGPGTRLTVT.

This clonotype was found a few times. This chain uses TRBV4-2 with TRBJ1-2, with TRBD1 matching 7 bases. Germline assignment: CDR1 LGHNA and CDR2 YNFKEQ. V was clipped by 3 bases and J by 6 bases; unmatched bases: 4. CDR3 length equals 13 residues. The CDR3 loop reads CASSQTGNDGYTF. For the CDR3, the DNA is TGTGCCAGCAGCCAGACAGGGAATGATGGCTACACCTTC.

The rearrangement uses TRBV27 and TRBJ2-1, with 8 bases identical to TRBD1. J was trimmed by 6 bases and V by 7 bases; bases with no gene match: 14. Germline V lookup: CDR1 MNHEY, CDR2 SMNVEV (reference sequence). The CDR3 is 16 residues long. The CDR3 nucleotides are TGTGCCAGCACCTACCTATCAGGACAGGGCGTCAATGAGCAGTTCTTC. Protein sequence: CASTYLSGQGVNEQFF.

This clonotype was counted many times. The V and J genes are TRBV10-3 and TRBJ2-5, with 11 bases that match TRBD1. Unmatched junction bases numbered 4, after V lost 5 bases and J lost 5 bases. Germline V gene sequence: CDR1 ENHRY, CDR2 SYGVKD. The CDR3 runs 14 residues. The CDR3 sequence: CAISRTGGEETQYF. CDR3 bases: TGTGCCATCAGTAGGACAGGGGGCGAGGAGACCCAGTACTTC.

This clonotype was recorded a few times. The chain couples TRBV24-1 to TRBJ2-2; D not certain. CDR3 size: 14 residues. Germline V gene lookup returns CDR1 KGHDR and CDR2 SFDVKD. V lost 7 bases, J lost 5 bases, and 13 bases lay in between. CDR3 amino acids: CATRTGGETGELFF. The CDR3 region has the DNA TGTGCCACCAGGACCGGCGGAGAGACCGGGGAGCTGTTTTTT.

V and J are TRBV3-1 and TRBJ2-7, with D hard to call. Per the germline V gene, CDR1 is LGHDT and CDR2 is YNNKEL (reference sequence). V was clipped by 1 base and J by 6 bases, with 16 bases between them. The CDR3 consists of 15 residues. The CDR3 DNA follows: TGTGCCAGCAGCCAAGTGTTGGACGCATCCCTCGAGCAGTACTTC. Amino acids: CASSQVLDASLEQYF.

V is TRBV29-1 and J is TRBJ1-5; 7 nucleotides agree with TRBD1. After removal of 6 bases from V and 0 bases from J, the junction contained 5 bases not matched to a gene. Germline V gives CDR1 SQVTM, CDR2 ANQGSEA. The CDR3 length is 14 residues. The CDR3 here is CSVAQGNSNQPQHF. CDR3 bases: TGCAGCGTCGCACAGGGGAATAGCAATCAGCCCCAGCATTTT.

The J gene is TRBJ2-1, the V gene TRBV11-1; 13 nucleotides agree with TRBD2. V gave up 3 bases and J gave up 8 bases; unmatched junction bases: 13. The CDR3 loop spans 18 amino acids. The germline V gene encodes CDR1 SGHAT and CDR2 FQDESV (reference sequence). The CDR3 here is CASSLFRSGTSGIDEQFF. CDR3 DNA sequence: TGTGCCAGCAGCTTGTTCCGTTCCGGGACTAGCGGGATTGATGAGCAGTTCTTC.

This clonotype has more than one count but fewer than ten. This chain joins TRBV6-2 or TRBV6-3 and TRBJ1-5; 7 bases fit TRBD1. This CDR3 contains 16 residues. Germline V gene data show CDR1 as MNHEY and CDR2 as SVGEGT. After removal of 6 bases from V and 4 bases from J, the junction contained 12 bases not matched to a gene. The CDR3 region is CASRTRGMSLNQPQHF. The CDR3 DNA is TGTGCCAGCAGAACCAGGGGGATGAGCCTTAATCAGCCCCAGCATTTT.

There are a few counts of this clonotype. The V call is TRBV28, the J call TRBJ1-2; 7 positions match TRBD1. The CDR3 totals 14 residues. Germline CDR1 and CDR2: MDHEN and SYDVKM. J was trimmed by 3 bases and V by 5 bases; bases with no gene match: 6. The CDR3 DNA follows: TGTGCCAGCAGTCGTACCGGGACAGACTATGGCTACACCTTC. Its protein is CASSRTGTDYGYTF.

This sequence joins TRBV2 and TRBJ2-5, with 10 bases lining up with TRBD2. The CDR3 is 16 residues long. Germline V CDR1 and CDR2: SNHLY, FYNNEI. The J segment lost 1 base and the V segment lost 1 base, leaving 3 bases of the junction unmatched. The CDR3 region has the DNA TGTGCCAGCAGTGAAGTCACTAGCGGGGTCCAAGAGACCCAGTACTTC. Protein sequence: CASSEVTSGVQETQYF.